The 30 T cell receptor beta chains in this list originate from one sample, sequenced in a study of blood T cell repertoires in COVID-19. The data were produced by immunoSEQ multiplex PCR, yet TCRdb's version contains in-frame clones alone and is incomplete. Of around 250,000 clones in the sample, about four fifths were seen once. Sequencing input: peripheral blood. The source is a young woman with acute or convalescent COVID-19.

This chain uses TRBV19 with TRBJ1-1; D perhaps matches TRBD1 (5 bases). This CDR3 has 14 residues. The germline V gene encodes CDR1 LNHDA and CDR2 SQIVND (reference sequence). Trimming removed 5 bases at V and 5 bases at J, with 15 bases between. CDR3 in DNA: TGTGCCAGTAGTGCAATGACAGTATTAACTGAAGCTTTCTTT. Translation gives CASSAMTVLTEAFF. The full variable domain, rest sourced from reference TRBV19 and TRBJ1-1, is DGGITQSPKYLFRKEGQNVTLSCEQNLNHDAMYWYRQDPGQGLRLIYYSQIVNDFQKGDIAEGYSVSREKKESFPLTVTSAQKNPTAFYLCASSAMTVLTEAFFGQGTRLTVV.

V usage is TRBV28 and J usage is TRBJ2-4; 8 nucleotides match TRBD2. Germline V gene sequence: CDR1 MDHEN, CDR2 SYDVKM. The ends lost 5 bases at V and 0 bases at J; junction bases unmatched: 9. This CDR3 contains 17 residues. CDR3: CASSPNTLAGAKNIQYF. CDR3 DNA sequence: TGTGCCAGCAGTCCCAACACCCTAGCGGGAGCCAAAAACATTCAGTACTTC.

The chain links TRBV11-2 to TRBJ2-5; TRBD2 agrees at 7 bases. This CDR3 comprises 14 residues. Germline V gene sequence: CDR1 SGHAT, CDR2 FQNNGV. J gave up 5 bases and V 6 bases, and 9 bases lay outside the gene matches. The CDR3 region is CASRSIPGGETQYF. CDR3 bases: TGTGCCAGCAGAAGCATCCCGGGAGGTGAGACCCAGTACTTC.

The CDR3 is CASSPKMRGTDTQYF. Written as DNA, the CDR3 is TGTGCCAGCAGCCCCAAGATGAGGGGCACAGATACGCAGTATTTT. The V call is TRBV13, the J call TRBJ2-3, with D maybe TRBD2 (5 bases). The CDR3 totals 15 residues. Germline V gene data show CDR1 as PRHDT and CDR2 as FYEKMQ (reference sequence). Trimming left V 5 bases short and J 1 base short, with 13 bases between.

The rearrangement joins TRBV3-1 (or the pseudogene TRBV3-2) to TRBJ1-5, with D hard to call. The germline gives CDR1 LGHDT, CDR2 YNNKEL (reference sequence). CDR3 size: 14 residues. The germline V and J ends were trimmed by 6 bases and 0 bases, with 9 bases remaining between them. The CDR3 region has the DNA TGTGCCAGCAGTCCGCGGGGTAGCAATCAGCCCCAGCATTTT. This gives the protein CASSPRGSNQPQHF.

The rearrangement uses TRBV5-1 and TRBJ2-7; 9 bases fit TRBD1. Unmatched junction bases numbered 9, after V lost 8 bases and J lost 3 bases. The CDR3 totals 14 residues. In germline, CDR1 is SGHRS, CDR2 YFSETQ. The CDR3, as DNA: TGCGCCAGACCGAATCGACAGGGGGGCTACGAGCAGTACTTC. Translating it yields CARPNRQGGYEQYF.

This rearrangement joins TRBV19 to TRBJ1-5; 7 nucleotides agree with TRBD1. Trimming cost V 5 bases and J 2 bases; bases outside gene matches: 9. The CDR3 loop spans 16 amino acids. Looked up from germline, CDR1 is LNHDA and CDR2 is SQIVND (reference sequence). This CDR3 is CASSALPGQRNQPQHF. CDR3 DNA sequence: TGTGCCAGTAGTGCGCTCCCGGGACAGCGCAATCAGCCCCAGCATTTT.

This chain uses TRBV2 with TRBJ2-5; TRBD1 aligns across 10 bases. Germline CDR1 is SNHLY and CDR2 is FYNNEI. Trimming took 3 bases from V and 5 from J; bases not matched to a gene: 6. The CDR3 has 15 amino acids. DNA for the CDR3: TGTGCCAGCAGTGATTGGGGGACAGGGGAGGAGACCCAGTACTTC. The encoded protein is CASSDWGTGEETQYF. Supplemented by reference TRBV2 and TRBJ2-5, the full variable domain reads EPEVTQTPSHQVTQMGQEVILRCVPISNHLYFYWYRQILGQKVEFLVSFYNNEISEKSEIFDDQFSVERPDGSNFTLKIRSTKLEDSAMYFCASSDWGTGEETQYFGPGTRLLVL.

The chain joins TRBV6-5 to TRBJ1-3; D not certain. Germline CDR1 and CDR2: MNHEY and SVGAGI. Trimming removed 2 bases at V and 0 bases at J, with 5 bases between. The CDR3 is 14 residues long. The CDR3 reads CASSYRGSGNTIYF. CDR3 nucleotides: TGTGCCAGCAGTTACCGAGGCTCTGGAAACACCATATATTTT.

Notes on this clone: At the DNA level, this CDR3 is encoded by other sequences in the same sample as well. V usage is TRBV30 and J usage is TRBJ2-6, with a weak D call TRBD1 (6 bases). The CDR3 length is 15 residues. V shed 0 bases and J shed 1 base, with 7 bases lying between them. Germline assignment: CDR1 GTSNPN and CDR2 SVGIG (reference sequence). CDR3 region: CAWSVGGSGANVLTF. CDR3 coding DNA: TGTGCCTGGAGTGTAGGGGGATCTGGGGCCAACGTCCTGACTTTC.

The V call is TRBV29-1, the J call TRBJ2-3, with a possible D match to TRBD1 (5 bases). CDR3 length: 14 residues. Trimming pared 6 bases from V and 3 bases from J, leaving 16 bases between. Per the germline V gene, CDR1 is SQVTM and CDR2 is ANQGSEA. For the CDR3, the DNA is TGCAGCGTCCGTGGGGCAGGTTTTACAGATACGCAGTATTTT. Amino acids: CSVRGAGFTDTQYF.

V gene TRBV5-1 combines with J gene TRBJ1-1, with a possible D match to TRBD1 (6 bases). The V gene's germline CDR1 is SGHRS and CDR2 YFSETQ. The CDR3 contains 14 residues. Trimming removed 2 bases at V and 8 bases at J, with 16 bases between. CDR3 nucleotide sequence: TGCGCCAGCAGCTTCGGACAGACCTACTCCGAAGCTTTCTTT. Its translation: CASSFGQTYSEAFF.

In its sample, this clone was seen once. The chain links TRBV30 to TRBJ1-2; D perhaps matches TRBD1 (6 bases). The length of the CDR3 is 14 residues. Trimming pared 1 base from V and 1 base from J, leaving 10 bases between. CDR1 and CDR2 from the germline V gene are GTSNPN and SVGIG (reference sequence). The CDR3 coding sequence is TGTGCCTGGAGTGCCAACAGGGTTAACTATGGCTACACCTTC. This sequence encodes CAWSANRVNYGYTF.

The chain uses TRBV5-1 and TRBJ1-2; 7 nucleotides align to TRBD1. Germline CDR1 SGHRS, CDR2 YFSETQ. The CDR3 sequence is 15 residues long. Trimming cost V 1 base and J 1 base; bases outside gene matches: 4. In DNA, the CDR3 is TGCGCCAGCAGCTTGTACACAGGGGATAACTATGGCTACACCTTC. Its translation: CASSLYTGDNYGYTF.

The chain employs TRBV27 and TRBJ2-3, with a tentative D call TRBD2 (6 bases). This CDR3 comprises 14 residues. CDR1 is MNHEY, CDR2 SMNVEV, per germline (reference sequence). The ends were cut back, 4 bases at V and 4 bases at J, with 12 bases in the middle. The CDR3 loop is CASSWTISSDTQYF. The CDR3 bases are TGTGCCAGCAGTTGGACTATCAGTTCAGATACGCAGTATTTT.

CDR3 region: CASSLRQGEERNTEAFF. The CDR3 DNA follows: TGTGCCAGCAGTCTCCGACAGGGGGAAGAGCGGAACACTGAAGCTTTCTTT. The chain carries TRBV6-6 and TRBJ1-1, with TRBD1 matching over 9 bases. The CDR3 has 17 amino acids. Germline V lookup: CDR1 MNHNY, CDR2 SVGAGI (reference sequence). Losses at the gene ends were 5 bases for V and 1 base for J; bases not matched to a gene: 11.

CDR3 DNA sequence: TGTGCCAGCAGTCGGGAAAGAGGATACGAGCAGTACTTC. It translates to CASSRERGYEQYF. The rearrangement uses TRBV7-8 and TRBJ2-7; D is perhaps TRBD2 (5 bases). Germline CDR1 reads SGHVS; CDR2 reads FQNEAQ. V was shortened by 6 bases and J by 4 bases, with 13 bases between the two germline ends. This CDR3 has 13 residues.

V and J are TRBV18 and TRBJ2-1, with D possibly TRBD2 on 6 matching bases. Trimming pared 3 bases from V and 5 bases from J, leaving 8 bases between. CDR1 is KGHSH, CDR2 LQKENI, per germline. This CDR3 comprises 13 residues. The CDR3 here is CASSPTSNNEQFF. The DNA of the CDR3 is TGTGCCAGCTCACCCACTAGCAACAATGAGCAGTTCTTC. Complete variable domain (other parts from reference TRBV18 and TRBJ2-1): NAGVMQNPRHLVRRRGQEARLRCSPMKGHSHVYWYRQLPEEGLKFMVYLQKENIIDESGMPKERFSAEFPKEGPSILRIQQVVRGDSAAYFCASSPTSNNEQFFGPGTRLTVL.

The chain joins TRBV2 to TRBJ2-2; 8 positions agree with TRBD1. Unmatched junction bases numbered 8, after V lost 6 bases and J lost 5 bases. CDR3 length: 15 amino acids. Germline loops: CDR1 SNHLY, CDR2 FYNNEI. CDR3 loop: CASRATGVVTGELFF. CDR3 nucleotide sequence: TGTGCCAGCAGGGCGACAGGGGTGGTTACCGGGGAGCTGTTTTTT.

The gene calls are TRBV11-3 and TRBJ2-5; no clear D gene. The V gene's germline CDR1 is SGHNT and CDR2 YENEEA. This CDR3 comprises 13 residues. Trimming removed 2 bases at V and 5 bases at J, with 9 bases between. CDR3 in DNA: TGTGCCAGCAGCTTATATCCCCTGGAGACCCAGTACTTC. Its translation: CASSLYPLETQYF.

The chain carries TRBV28 and TRBJ1-2; TRBD1 matches at 7 bases. Trimming at V came to 2 bases and at J to 8 bases, leaving 8 bases not matched to a gene. CDR1 is MDHEN, CDR2 SYDVKM, per germline. CDR3 size: 14 residues. The CDR3 reads CASSLGGQGDGYTF. The CDR3 nucleotides read TGTGCCAGCAGTTTAGGGGGGCAGGGGGACGGCTACACCTTC.

The chain employs TRBV7-9 and TRBJ1-6; 9 bases align to TRBD1. J was trimmed by 5 bases and V by 6 bases; bases with no gene match: 5. CDR3 size: 15 residues. The germline V gene encodes CDR1 SEHNR and CDR2 FQNEAQ (reference sequence). The CDR3 region is CASSRRDRDNSPLHF. The CDR3 bases are TGTGCCAGCAGTCGCCGGGACAGGGATAATTCACCCCTCCACTTT.

The V and J genes are TRBV7-3 and TRBJ2-1; TRBD1 matches at 8 bases. The germline gives CDR1 SGHTA, CDR2 FQGTGA. This CDR3 is 12 amino acids long. V trimming: 5 bases; J trimming: 10 bases; junction bases outside the gene matches: 4. This CDR3 reads CASSPTGEEQFF. Here the CDR3 DNA reads TGTGCCAGCAGCCCGACAGGGGAAGAGCAGTTCTTC.

This sequence joins TRBV9 and TRBJ2-6; TRBD1 is a possible D gene (5 bases). The CDR3 length is 15 residues. The germline CDR1 and CDR2 sequences are SGDLS and YYNGEE. V lost 6 bases and J 0 bases, leaving 10 bases between the germline ends. CDR3 in amino acids: CASTGQGSGANVLTF. The CDR3 DNA sequence: TGTGCCAGCACCGGACAAGGCTCTGGGGCCAACGTCCTGACTTTC.

V gene TRBV6-5 combines with J gene TRBJ2-7, with TRBD1 identical over 7 bases. The CDR3 has 14 residues. V was clipped by 1 base and J by 0 bases; unmatched bases: 0. Germline V lookup: CDR1 MNHEY, CDR2 SVGAGI. CDR3 bases: TGTGCCAGCAGTTACTGGGACAGCTCCTACGAGCAGTACTTC. Protein sequence: CASSYWDSSYEQYF.

The chain is built from TRBV5-1 and TRBJ2-7; no definite D call. This CDR3 is built from 15 residues. V lost 0 bases and J lost 4, with 14 bases in between. Germline CDR1 SGHRS, CDR2 YFSETQ. In nucleotides, the CDR3 is TGCGCCAGCAGCTTGGAGCCAGCCAGCAGGTACGAGCAGTACTTC. Amino acid sequence: CASSLEPASRYEQYF.

The V and J genes are TRBV28 and TRBJ1-6; D gene ambiguous. Trimming pared 6 bases from V and 9 bases from J, leaving 12 bases between. CDR1 and CDR2 (germline): MDHEN, SYDVKM. This CDR3 is 13 amino acids long. Here the CDR3 reads CASSRGGSSPLHF. The CDR3 DNA follows: TGTGCCAGCAGCCGAGGAGGAAGTTCACCCCTCCACTTT.

The CDR3 reads CASRETGMVAEAFF. In nucleotides, the CDR3 is TGTGCCAGCAGGGAGACAGGGATGGTTGCTGAAGCTTTCTTT. The chain combines TRBV2 with TRBJ1-1; 7 bases fit TRBD1. V trimming: 6 bases; J trimming: 6 bases; junction bases outside the gene matches: 10. CDR3 length: 14 amino acids. Germline V gene data show CDR1 as SNHLY and CDR2 as FYNNEI.

The chain couples TRBV5-4 to TRBJ2-1; TRBD1 matches 9 bases. This CDR3 has 15 amino acids. V dropped 4 bases and J dropped 7; count of bases not matched to a gene: 9. The germline V gene encodes CDR1 SGHNT and CDR2 YYREEE (reference sequence). The CDR3 protein is CASSINRGLRNEQFF. The CDR3 DNA reads as TGTGCCAGCAGCATAAACAGGGGGCTAAGGAATGAGCAGTTCTTC.

This sequence joins TRBV13 and TRBJ2-1; 9 bases fit TRBD2. V gave up 2 bases and J gave up 5 bases; unmatched junction bases: 4. This CDR3 spans 15 amino acids. Per germline, CDR1 PRHDT and CDR2 FYEKMQ (reference sequence). The CDR3 region has the DNA TGTGCCAGCAGCTTAAAGACTAGCGGAAACAATGAGCAGTTCTTC. It encodes CASSLKTSGNNEQFF.